This TCR beta chain is drawn from a study of PD-L1 blockade in urothelial cancer. In the study overall: Analyzed time points were 3 weeks (second dose) and 6 weeks after therapy began. There were a median of around 140,000 T cells in blood samples. Study-level results: At the 3-week point, tumor-associated blood clones expanded more in durable-benefit patients.

Generated by immunoSEQ multiplex PCR, the TCRdb table keeps only in-frame clones and is missing some. Here the sample spans 120,000 or so clones, roughly 83% being singletons. About this clone itself: Its antigen is undetermined.

CDR3 size: 16 residues. Germline CDR1 is SGHRS and CDR2 is YFSETQ. V shed 7 bases and J shed 7 bases, with 24 bases lying between them. Stated time point: peripheral blood 6 weeks after treatment start. Diagnoses among patients were locally advanced or metastatic urothelial carcinoma. Sequencing was performed on PBMCs, taken around atezolizumab (anti-PD-L1) treatment. The receptor comes from a man in his forties or fifties with urothelial cancer. This chain joins TRBV5-1 and TRBJ2-1; D may be TRBD2 (5 bases). CDR3 amino acids: CASYASGINVVNEQFF. In DNA form, the CDR3 reads TGCGCCAGCTATGCGTCGGGGATAAACGTAGTTAATGAGCAGTTCTTC.